This T cell receptor (beta chain) was observed in a study of identical twins. Germline V gives CDR1 SGHTA, CDR2 FQGNSA. The CDR3 extends over 12 amino acids. V was pared by 5 bases and J by 7 bases, with 9 bases between. Via MiXCR, TCRdb re-called the 5' RACE reads, giving one row per CDR3 protein. The table includes under 900,000 distinct CDR3 sequences, about 20% detected once. These data are also associated with another study on T cells expressing NK-cell markers.

This chain uses TRBV7-2 with TRBJ1-5, with a tentative D call TRBD1 (6 bases). The sequencing sample was made of PBMCs. This clonotype originated in a woman aged 18-29 years in good health. The CDR3 nucleotides are TGTGCCAGCAGCCAGGGGTGGCAGCCCCAGCATTTT. Residues: CASSQGWQPQHF.